Listed below are T cell receptor beta chains from one sample, sequenced in a study of cytomegalovirus exposure and HLA in healthy donors. Data came from immunoSEQ multiplex PCR; TCRdb stores just in-frame clones and leaves some out. The table includes some 120,000 clones, less than 85% detected once. Material: PBMCs. The receptors shown here come from a man aged 18 to 30 in good health and CMV-seropositive. Each CDR3 is given with its conserved first and last residue. Each record gives: CDR3 protein, CDR3 DNA, CDR3 length, J gene, V gene, clone size, D gene. The D gene is left open where the match is weak. The size field is filled for only some rows; it gives once, few, many or a size class.

cdr3_aa: CASSPTVSGANVLTF
cdr3_nt: TGTGCCAGCAGTCCCACAGTCTCTGGGGCCAACGTCCTGACTTTC
cdr3_length: 15
j_call: TRBJ2-6
v_call: TRBV6-1
clone_size: .
d_call: .

cdr3_aa: CASRSPGQLIGYTF
cdr3_nt: TGTGCCAGCAGGTCGCCGGGACAGCTGATTGGCTACACCTTC
cdr3_length: 14
j_call: TRBJ1-2
v_call: TRBV6-1
clone_size: .
d_call: TRBD1

cdr3_aa: CASSGTVNTEAFF
cdr3_nt: TGTGCCAGTAGTGGGACAGTGAACACTGAAGCTTTCTTT
cdr3_length: 13
j_call: TRBJ1-1
v_call: TRBV19
clone_size: .
d_call: TRBD1

cdr3_aa: CASSPGTLYNEQFF
cdr3_nt: TGTGCCAGCAGCCCCGGGACTCTCTACAATGAGCAGTTCTTC
cdr3_length: 14
j_call: TRBJ2-1
v_call: TRBV11-3
clone_size: .
d_call: .

cdr3_aa: CASSVGRTSGGGETQYF
cdr3_nt: TGTGCCAGCAGCGTGGGGAGGACTAGCGGGGGGGGAGAGACCCAGTACTTC
cdr3_length: 17
j_call: TRBJ2-5
v_call: TRBV9
clone_size: .
d_call: TRBD2

cdr3_aa: CASSPGDRHNSPLHF
cdr3_nt: TGTGCCAGCAGTCCGGGGGACAGACATAATTCACCCCTCCACTTT
cdr3_length: 15
j_call: TRBJ1-6
v_call: TRBV6-4
clone_size: .
d_call: TRBD1

cdr3_aa: CASKAGGYGYTF
cdr3_nt: TGTGCCAGCAAAGCAGGGGGCTATGGCTACACCTTC
cdr3_length: 12
j_call: TRBJ1-2
v_call: TRBV7-9
clone_size: .
d_call: TRBD1

cdr3_aa: CAWSKGDGYTF
cdr3_nt: TGTGCCTGGAGTAAAGGAGATGGCTACACCTTC
cdr3_length: 11
j_call: TRBJ1-2
v_call: TRBV30
clone_size: .
d_call: .

cdr3_aa: CAWRQGVYEKLFF
cdr3_nt: TGTGCCTGGAGACAGGGGGTTTATGAAAAACTGTTTTTT
cdr3_length: 13
j_call: TRBJ1-4
v_call: TRBV30
clone_size: few
d_call: TRBD1

cdr3_aa: CASGGGYAGELFF
cdr3_nt: TGTGCCAGCGGGGGGGGTTACGCCGGGGAGCTGTTTTTT
cdr3_length: 13
j_call: TRBJ2-2
v_call: TRBV27
clone_size: once
d_call: TRBD2

cdr3_aa: CASSLMGANNEQFF
cdr3_nt: TGTGCCAGCAGCTTGATGGGGGCCAACAATGAGCAGTTCTTC
cdr3_length: 14
j_call: TRBJ2-1
v_call: TRBV7-3
clone_size: once
d_call: .

cdr3_aa: CASSPTGDYYGYTF
cdr3_nt: TGTGCCAGCAGCCCGACAGGGGATTACTATGGCTACACCTTC
cdr3_length: 14
j_call: TRBJ1-2
v_call: TRBV7-9
clone_size: .
d_call: TRBD1

cdr3_aa: CASSLVGSPSYNEQFF
cdr3_nt: TGTGCCAGCAGCTTGGTGGGCTCACCCTCCTACAATGAGCAGTTCTTC
cdr3_length: 16
j_call: TRBJ2-1
v_call: TRBV5-4
clone_size: .
d_call: .

cdr3_aa: CASSQFLVPTYEQYF
cdr3_nt: TGCGCCAGCAGCCAGTTCTTAGTCCCAACCTACGAGCAGTACTTC
cdr3_length: 15
j_call: TRBJ2-7
v_call: TRBV4-1
clone_size: .
d_call: .

cdr3_aa: CASSYGISGDTQYF
cdr3_nt: TGTGCCAGCAGTTACGGAATTAGCGGAGATACGCAGTATTTT
cdr3_length: 14
j_call: TRBJ2-3
v_call: TRBV6-5
clone_size: .
d_call: .

cdr3_aa: CASSLRRGGELFF
cdr3_nt: TGTGCCAGCAGCCTCCGGCGGGGCGGGGAGCTGTTTTTT
cdr3_length: 13
j_call: TRBJ2-2
v_call: TRBV11-2
clone_size: .
d_call: .

cdr3_aa: CASSTVGVQMNTEAFF
cdr3_nt: TGTGCCAGTAGTACCGTAGGTGTACAGATGAACACTGAAGCTTTCTTT
cdr3_length: 16
j_call: TRBJ1-1
v_call: TRBV19
clone_size: .
d_call: .

cdr3_aa: CAITSQGTGSYNEQFF
cdr3_nt: TGTGCCATCACATCGCAAGGGACAGGGAGTTACAATGAGCAGTTCTTC
cdr3_length: 16
j_call: TRBJ2-1
v_call: TRBV2
clone_size: .
d_call: TRBD1

cdr3_aa: CASSPWGESYEQYF
cdr3_nt: TGTGCCAGCAGCCCCTGGGGGGAGTCCTACGAGCAGTACTTC
cdr3_length: 14
j_call: TRBJ2-7
v_call: TRBV5-6
clone_size: .
d_call: .

cdr3_aa: CASSAEGSGNTIYF
cdr3_nt: TGTGCCAGCAGTGCGGAGGGATCTGGAAACACCATATATTTT
cdr3_length: 14
j_call: TRBJ1-3
v_call: TRBV2
clone_size: .
d_call: .

cdr3_aa: CASSSSSGGRDTQYF
cdr3_nt: TGTGCCAGCAGTTCCTCTTCAGGGGGCCGAGATACGCAGTATTTT
cdr3_length: 15
j_call: TRBJ2-3
v_call: TRBV28
clone_size: few
d_call: TRBD1

cdr3_aa: CAWSVLSNSNTEAFF
cdr3_nt: TGTGCCTGGAGTGTACTATCCAACTCGAACACTGAAGCTTTCTTT
cdr3_length: 15
j_call: TRBJ1-1
v_call: TRBV30
clone_size: .
d_call: .

cdr3_aa: CASSSNSPGLAGSQETQYF
cdr3_nt: TGTGCCAGCTCATCGAATTCTCCGGGACTAGCGGGGTCCCAAGAGACCCAGTACTTC
cdr3_length: 19
j_call: TRBJ2-5
v_call: TRBV18
clone_size: .
d_call: TRBD2

cdr3_aa: CASSAGQGLWETQYF
cdr3_nt: TGTGCCAGCAGCGCGGGACAGGGCTTGTGGGAGACCCAGTACTTC
cdr3_length: 15
j_call: TRBJ2-5
v_call: TRBV9
clone_size: few
d_call: TRBD1

cdr3_aa: CASGQGQNSPLHF
cdr3_nt: TGTGCCAGCGGACAGGGCCAAAATTCACCCCTCCACTTT
cdr3_length: 13
j_call: TRBJ1-6
v_call: TRBV2
clone_size: .
d_call: TRBD1

cdr3_aa: CASSSGTDGEAFF
cdr3_nt: TGTGCCAGCAGCTCCGGGACAGACGGTGAAGCTTTCTTT
cdr3_length: 13
j_call: TRBJ1-1
v_call: TRBV7-3
clone_size: .
d_call: TRBD1

cdr3_aa: CASSESSTYEQYF
cdr3_nt: TGCGCCAGCAGTGAGTCGTCCACCTACGAGCAGTACTTC
cdr3_length: 13
j_call: TRBJ2-7
v_call: TRBV10-1
clone_size: .
d_call: .